The 3 T cell receptor beta chains below were found in one sample sequenced in a study of shared clonotypes between healthy human individuals. Sequencing was performed with immunoSEQ multiplex PCR; in TCRdb, only in-frame clones are kept and a portion is missing. In the table there are some 470,000 clones, over 60% of which are singletons. Sequenced: PBMCs. The receptor set was obtained from a woman aged 40-49 years in good health. Some clones in this sample may be carry-over from other donors' samples.

This rearrangement joins TRBV6-1 to TRBJ2-3, with 10 bases aligning to TRBD2. The ends lost 7 bases at V and 2 bases at J; junction bases unmatched: 6. CDR3 size: 15 residues. Germline CDR1 is MNHNS and CDR2 is SASEGT. The CDR3 sequence is CASNQLAGLTDTQYF. As DNA, the CDR3 is TGTGCCAGCAACCAACTAGCGGGACTCACAGATACGCAGTATTTT.

This rearrangement joins TRBV18 to TRBJ2-7; TRBD2 aligns across 14 bases. From germline, CDR1 is KGHSH and CDR2 LQKENI. The CDR3 contains 19 residues. V shed 4 bases, J shed 2 bases, and the junction held 13 bases outside the gene matches. The CDR3 DNA sequence: TGTGCCAGCTCACTCGGGGCTACCGGGACTAGCGGGAGTGCCTACGAGCAGTACTTC. Amino acids: CASSLGATGTSGSAYEQYF.

The chain links TRBV5-6 to TRBJ2-5; 8 bases map to TRBD2. Per the germline V gene, CDR1 is SGHDT and CDR2 is YYEEEE. The CDR3 runs 15 residues. J was trimmed by 0 bases and V by 4 bases; bases with no gene match: 5. The CDR3 DNA follows: TGTGCCAGCAGCCTACGGGGGGGTAACCAAGAGACCCAGTACTTC. Translated: CASSLRGGNQETQYF.